This entry describes one T cell receptor (beta chain). This record comes from a study of siplizumab effects on memory and regulatory T cells. Here immunoSEQ multiplex PCR was the method, and the copy in TCRdb shows in-frame clones only, minus some. In the table there are more than 85,000 clones, 90% to 95% of which are singletons. CDR1 and CDR2 (germline): SGDLS, YYNGEE. There are 15 residues in the CDR3. With 0 bases removed from V and 3 bases from J, the gap between germline ends came to 13 bases. V gene TRBV9 combines with J gene TRBJ2-7, with D possibly matching TRBD2 (6 bases). The sequence derives from a human donor in good health. The sample comprised Tregs sorted from blood. In DNA, the CDR3 is TGTGCCAGCAGCGTAGGCGGGGTTGGTGTCTACGAGCAGTACTTC. This codes for CASSVGGVGVYEQYF.